The TCR beta chain described here comes from a study of T-cell reconstitution after alpha-beta-depleted transplantation in children. TCRbeta library preparation incorporated unique molecular identifiers. Using its own MiXCR run on the PCR reads, TCRdb lists one record per CDR3 protein. The sample includes about 540,000 distinct CDR3 sequences, 27% seen only once; the top ten take just over 35%. The ends lost 4 bases at V and 3 bases at J; junction bases unmatched: 6. The CDR3 sequence is 14 residues long. In germline, CDR1 is SGHRS, CDR2 YFSETQ. The sequence was obtained from a boy under two years old with Wiskott-Aldrich syndrome, due to receive a stem cell transplant. This chain links TRBV5-1 with TRBJ1-2, with 7 bases lining up with TRBD1. The specimen comprised PBMCs, sampled before TCRalphabeta/CD19-depleted stem cell transplant. CDR3 nucleotide sequence: TGCGCCAGCAGCATAGCAGGGGGAGACTATGGCTACACCTTC. This encodes CASSIAGGDYGYTF.